The T cell receptor beta chain under discussion was sequenced for a study of identical twins. TCRdb reanalysed the 5' RACE reads using MiXCR and keeps one entry per CDR3 protein. The table includes 1.5 million to 2 million distinct CDR3 sequences, less than 40% detected once. This clonotype was found a few times. Its specificity is unknown. The CDR3 covers 15 residues. Trimming took 2 bases from V and 0 from J, leaving 10 bases between them. Germline V gives CDR1 LGHNA, CDR2 YNFKEQ. General observations from the study: Out-of-frame alpha sequences shared by twins were enriched for low generation probability.

The receptor's source is a newborn girl in good health. V and J are TRBV4-2 and TRBJ1-1, with D unclear. Material for sequencing was cord blood. CDR3 protein: CASSQREGLNTEAFF. Written as DNA, the CDR3 is TGTGCCAGCAGCCAAAGGGAGGGCCTGAACACTGAAGCTTTCTTT.